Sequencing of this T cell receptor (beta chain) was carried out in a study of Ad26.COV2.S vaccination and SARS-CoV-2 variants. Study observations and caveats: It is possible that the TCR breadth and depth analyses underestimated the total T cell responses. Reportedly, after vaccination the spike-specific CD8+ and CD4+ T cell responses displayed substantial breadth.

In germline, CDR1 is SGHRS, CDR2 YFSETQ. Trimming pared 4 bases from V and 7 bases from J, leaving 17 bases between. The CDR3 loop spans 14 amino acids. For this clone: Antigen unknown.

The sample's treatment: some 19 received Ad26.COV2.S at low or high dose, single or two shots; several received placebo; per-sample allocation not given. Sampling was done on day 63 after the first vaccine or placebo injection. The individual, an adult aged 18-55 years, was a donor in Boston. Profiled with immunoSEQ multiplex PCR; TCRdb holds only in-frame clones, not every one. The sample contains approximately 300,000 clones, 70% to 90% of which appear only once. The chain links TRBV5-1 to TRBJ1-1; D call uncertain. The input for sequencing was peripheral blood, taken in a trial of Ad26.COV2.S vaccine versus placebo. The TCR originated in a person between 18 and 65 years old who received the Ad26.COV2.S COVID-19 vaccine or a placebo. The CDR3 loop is CASSTTYLLGEAFF. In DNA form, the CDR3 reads TGCGCCAGCAGCACCACTTATTTACTGGGTGAAGCTTTCTTT.